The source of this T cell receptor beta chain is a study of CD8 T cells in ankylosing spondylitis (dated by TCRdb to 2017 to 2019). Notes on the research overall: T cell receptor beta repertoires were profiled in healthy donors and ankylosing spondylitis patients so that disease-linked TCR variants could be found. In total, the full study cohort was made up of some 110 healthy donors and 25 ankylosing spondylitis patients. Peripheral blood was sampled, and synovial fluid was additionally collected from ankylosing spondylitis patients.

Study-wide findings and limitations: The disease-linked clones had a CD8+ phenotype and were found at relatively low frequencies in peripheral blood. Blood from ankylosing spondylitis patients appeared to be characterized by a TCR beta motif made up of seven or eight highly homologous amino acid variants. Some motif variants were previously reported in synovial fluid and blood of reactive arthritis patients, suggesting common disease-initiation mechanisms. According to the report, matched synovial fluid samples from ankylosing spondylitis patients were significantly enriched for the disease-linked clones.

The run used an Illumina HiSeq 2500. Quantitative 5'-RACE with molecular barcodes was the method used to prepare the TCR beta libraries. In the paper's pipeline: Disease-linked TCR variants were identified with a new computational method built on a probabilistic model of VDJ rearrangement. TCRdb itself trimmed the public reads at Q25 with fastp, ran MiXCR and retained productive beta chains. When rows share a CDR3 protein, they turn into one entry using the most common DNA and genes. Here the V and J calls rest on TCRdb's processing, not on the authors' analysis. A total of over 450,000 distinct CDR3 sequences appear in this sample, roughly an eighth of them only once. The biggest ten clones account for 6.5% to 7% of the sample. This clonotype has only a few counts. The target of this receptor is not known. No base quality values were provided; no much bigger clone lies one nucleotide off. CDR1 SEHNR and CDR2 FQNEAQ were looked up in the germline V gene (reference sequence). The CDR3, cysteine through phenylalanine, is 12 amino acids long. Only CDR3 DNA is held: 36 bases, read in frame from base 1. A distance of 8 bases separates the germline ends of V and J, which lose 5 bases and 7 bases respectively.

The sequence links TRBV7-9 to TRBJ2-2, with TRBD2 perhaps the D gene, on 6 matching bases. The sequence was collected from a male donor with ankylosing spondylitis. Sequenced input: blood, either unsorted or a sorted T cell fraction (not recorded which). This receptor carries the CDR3 CASSIGSGELFF. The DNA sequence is TGTGCCAGCAGCATCGGGAGCGGGGAGCTGTTTTTT. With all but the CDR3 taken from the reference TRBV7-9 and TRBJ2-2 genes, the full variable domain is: DTGVSQNPRHKITKRGQNVTFRCDPISEHNRLYWYRQTLGQGPEFLTYFQNEAQLEKSRLLSDRFSAERPKGSFSTLEIQRTEQGDSAMYLCASSIGSGELFFGEGSRLTVL.